This T cell receptor beta chain emerged from a study of cytomegalovirus exposure and HLA in healthy donors. Whole-study findings and limits: Researchers reported in a later analysis that a missense DCLRE1C variant was tied to TCR beta V- and J-gene trimming.

Amplification used 60 Vbeta primers and 13 Jbeta primers. Some clones are missing from TCRdb's copy, which holds only in-frame ones; the method was immunoSEQ multiplex PCR. The data contain 150,000 to 200,000 clones, about 75% of them seen just once; the ten biggest clones take up roughly 3%. CDR1 and CDR2 from the germline V gene are SNHLY and FYNNEI. This CDR3 has 14 residues. The junction had 6 bases not matched to a gene; V was cut back by 6 bases and J by 4 bases. In the case of this clone: Its antigen is as yet unknown.

Donors consisted of healthy bone marrow donors. The clonotype was recovered from a woman aged 45-65 years in good health and CMV-seropositive. The chain employs TRBV2 and TRBJ2-7, with 10 bases identical to TRBD1. The sequenced material came from PBMCs. The CDR3 bases are TGTGCCAGCAGCCTGGGACAGGGGAGTTACGAGCAGTACTTC. Its translation is CASSLGQGSYEQYF.